A single sample gave rise to the 20 T cell receptor beta chains below, sequenced in a study of shared clonotypes between healthy human individuals. Assay: immunoSEQ multiplex PCR; the TCRdb copy retains only in-frame clones and omits some. Of 75,000 to 100,000 clones listed, around 43% are singletons. Sequencing was done on a sample of PBMCs. These receptors were taken from a woman aged 40 to 50 in good health. Some clones in this sample may be carry-over from other donors' samples.

On this clone: The junction differs from germline at one of its ends, possibly a read error. The chain has TRBV7-7 and TRBJ2-1; 14 bases are shared with TRBD2. Germline V gene data show CDR1 as SSHAT and CDR2 as FNYEAQ (reference sequence). This CDR3 spans 16 amino acids. The DNA for the CDR3 is TGTGCTAGCAGCTCCACGGGACTAGCGGGAGTCAATGAGCAGTTCTTC. This sequence encodes CASSSTGLAGVNEQFF.

The J gene is TRBJ2-1, the V gene TRBV27; D is perhaps TRBD1 (6 bases). V lost 4 bases and J lost 0, with 13 bases in between. This CDR3 spans 16 amino acids. CDR1 is MNHEY, CDR2 SMNVEV, per germline (reference sequence). The CDR3 is CASSSNGQFSYNEQFF. The CDR3 DNA is TGTGCCAGCAGTTCAAACGGACAGTTCTCCTACAATGAGCAGTTCTTC.

This clone was counted between two and nine times. The V call is TRBV14, the J call TRBJ2-7; D remains unclear. The CDR3 sequence is 15 residues long. Looked up from germline, CDR1 is SGHDN and CDR2 is FVKESK. V lost 2 bases and J 2 bases, leaving 13 bases between the germline ends. CDR3 sequence: CASSQLLARPYEQYF. DNA for the CDR3: TGTGCCAGCAGCCAACTCCTGGCCAGACCCTACGAGCAGTACTTC. Variable domain in full (rest from reference TRBV14 and TRBJ2-7): EAGVTQFPSHSVIEKGQTVTLRCDPISGHDNLYWYRRVMGKEIKFLLHFVKESKQDESGMPNNRFLAERTGGTYSTLKVQPAELEDSGVYFCASSQLLARPYEQYFGPGTRLTVT.

This clone was counted a few times. V usage is TRBV5-1 and J usage is TRBJ2-1; D is unclear. The CDR3 spans 13 residues. Germline V lookup: CDR1 SGHRS, CDR2 YFSETQ. The V end lost 2 bases, the J end lost 5 bases, and 8 bases lay between the germline ends. The CDR3 loop is CASSLGNHNEQFF. CDR3 nucleotides: TGCGCCAGCAGCTTAGGCAACCACAATGAGCAGTTCTTC.

Comments on this clone: Only one base separates this from a far larger clonotype, so it likely reflects a read error. The chain links TRBV28 to TRBJ2-2, with TRBD2 identical over 12 bases. Looked up from germline, CDR1 is MDHEN and CDR2 is SYDVKM. This CDR3 is built from 15 residues. CDR3 in DNA: TGTGCCAGCACCCGACTAGCGGGAGTGACCGGGGAGCTGTCTTTT. This codes for CASTRLAGVTGELSF.

This chain joins TRBV9 and TRBJ2-5, with D unresolved. V lost 3 bases to trimming and J lost 5 bases, with 8 bases between them. Germline V gives CDR1 SGDLS, CDR2 YYNGEE. This CDR3 has 12 amino acids. The CDR3 DNA reads as TGTGCCAGCAGCGCCAATCAGGAGACCCAGTACTTC. Translation: CASSANQETQYF.

This clone has ten or more counts. This chain uses TRBV6-6 with TRBJ1-2; weak D call: TRBD1 (5 bases). Trimming removed 6 bases at V and 6 bases at J, with 5 bases between. The CDR3 has 10 residues. Germline V gene sequence: CDR1 MNHNY, CDR2 SVGAGI (reference sequence). The DNA for the CDR3 is TGTGCCAGCAGACAGGATGGCTACACCTTC. Translating it yields CASRQDGYTF.

With regard to this clone: The junction does not match germline at one end; this may be a read error. The rearrangement links TRBV2 to TRBJ2-1, with unresolved D. Germline CDR1 is SNHLY and CDR2 is FYNNEI. The CDR3 is 13 amino acids. This CDR3 is CATSGVGPNEQFF. For the CDR3, the DNA is TGTGCCACCAGTGGGGTAGGCCCGAATGAGCAGTTCTTC.

In this sample, this clone turned up many times. The chain links TRBV5-4 to TRBJ2-5; D is unclear. Germline lookup yields CDR1 SGHNT and CDR2 YYREEE (reference sequence). The CDR3 runs 12 residues. V lost 4 bases and J lost 7, with 11 bases in between. The CDR3 nucleotides are TGTGCCAGCAGCCTAGATGGCGGGACCCAGTACTTC. Translating it yields CASSLDGGTQYF. The full variable domain, completed using reference TRBV5-4 and TRBJ2-5, is ETGVTQSPTHLIKTRGQQVTLRCSSQSGHNTVSWYQQALGQGPQFIFQYYREEENGRGNFPPRFSGLQFPNYSSELNVNALELDDSALYLCASSLDGGTQYFGPGTRLLVL.

This clone appeared many times. The chain uses TRBV4-2 and TRBJ2-7, with 12 nucleotides matching TRBD2. The germline V gene has CDR1 LGHNA and CDR2 YNFKEQ. The CDR3 spans 17 residues. V trimming: 0 bases; J trimming: 1 base; junction bases outside the gene matches: 4. The CDR3 DNA reads TGTGCCAGCAGCCAAGAAGGACTAGCGGGAAGGTCCTACGAGCAGTACTTC. It translates to CASSQEGLAGRSYEQYF.

On this clone: This CDR3 is missing its conserved last phenylalanine or tryptophan, likely due to a read error. The chain links TRBV29-1 to TRBJ2-7, with 12 bases identical to TRBD1. V shed 6 bases and J 7 bases; nucleotides not matched to a gene: 16. There are 16 residues in the CDR3. The germline V gene encodes CDR1 SQVTM and CDR2 ANQGSEA. The CDR3 DNA follows: TGCAGCGTCACAGGGACAGGGGGCCAGAGGTGGGAAGAGCAGTACCTC. It encodes CSVTGTGGQRWEEQYL.

CDR3 residues: CASSGDGNQPQHF. The CDR3 DNA is TGCGCCAGCAGCGGGGACGGCAATCAGCCCCAGCATTTT. The chain joins TRBV5-1 to TRBJ1-5; D possibly corresponds to TRBD1 (5 bases). Trimming took off 4 bases at V and 2 bases at J, with 7 bases between the two ends. This CDR3 is 13 amino acids long. The germline V gene encodes CDR1 SGHRS and CDR2 YFSETQ.

The V and J genes are TRBV5-1 and TRBJ2-7; maybe TRBD2 (6 bases). The CDR3 spans 14 residues. In germline, CDR1 is SGHRS, CDR2 YFSETQ. Trimming left V 3 bases short and J 0 bases short, with 10 bases between. In DNA form, the CDR3 reads TGCGCCAGCAGCTCCAGCGGGTCCTCCTACGAGCAGTACTTC. Its protein is CASSSSGSSYEQYF.

The table lists this clone with a few counts. Within the sample, other DNA sequences also encode this same CDR3. V usage is TRBV2 and J usage is TRBJ1-1; no reliable D call. V was pared by 3 bases and J by 1 base, with 9 bases between. The germline gives CDR1 SNHLY, CDR2 FYNNEI. There are 14 residues in the CDR3. CDR3 sequence (DNA): TGTGCCAGCAGTGAGGTCGGGCGGAACACTGAAGCTTTCTTT. It encodes CASSEVGRNTEAFF.

This clone was recorded a few times. The rearrangement joins TRBV4-1 to TRBJ2-1, with 11 bases identical to TRBD2. V was pared by 4 bases and J by 1 base, with 3 bases of the junction left unmatched. The CDR3 sequence is 16 residues long. CDR1 is MGHRA, CDR2 YSYEKL, per germline. The CDR3 DNA follows: TGCGCCAGCAGCCTGCGGACTAGCGGGTCCTACAATGAGCAGTTCTTC. Translated, it gives CASSLRTSGSYNEQFF.

Note on this clone: The conserved final phenylalanine or tryptophan is absent from the CDR3, which likely points to a read error. The chain couples TRBV29-1 to TRBJ1-2; 7 bases match TRBD1. Trimming at V came to 7 bases and at J to 1 base, leaving 3 bases not matched to a gene. Germline CDR1 and CDR2: SQVTM and ANQGSEA. This CDR3 contains 12 residues. CDR3 coding DNA: TGCAGCGCCAGGGACAGTAACTATGGCTACACCCTC. Translation gives CSARDSNYGYTL.

This clone was seen ten or more times. The chain uses TRBV7-2 and TRBJ1-2; D perhaps matches TRBD1 (6 bases). Germline V gene lookup returns CDR1 SGHTA and CDR2 FQGNSA. The CDR3 loop spans 14 amino acids. V was clipped by 1 base and J by 8 bases, with 14 bases between them. This CDR3 reads CASSLDRVAEGYTF. The CDR3 nucleotides are TGTGCCAGCAGCTTAGACAGGGTAGCAGAAGGCTACACCTTC.

The rearrangement links TRBV27 to TRBJ1-1; D ambiguous. Trimming stripped 8 bases from V and 7 bases from J, with 14 bases between. The length of the CDR3 is 12 residues. Germline CDR1 and CDR2: MNHEY and SMNVEV (reference sequence). The CDR3 reads CASHPNGFEAFF. CDR3 nucleotide sequence: TGTGCCAGCCATCCTAACGGATTTGAAGCTTTCTTT.

This clone has just a few counts. The rearrangement uses TRBV19 and TRBJ1-4; D remains ambiguous. CDR1 is LNHDA, CDR2 SQIVND, per germline (reference sequence). The CDR3 covers 13 residues. Trimming took off 3 bases at V and 8 bases at J, with 10 bases between the two ends. This chain's CDR3 is CASSMLRTEKLFF. The CDR3 nucleotides are TGTGCCAGTAGTATGCTCCGGACCGAAAAACTGTTTTTT.

This clone was found a few times. The chain combines TRBV6-5 with TRBJ2-5; the D gene is possibly TRBD2 (5 bases). The better agreement between TRBJ2-7 and the DNA end casts doubt on the J call. Germline CDR1 reads MNHEY; CDR2 reads SVGAGI. The CDR3 consists of 12 residues. The DNA for the CDR3 is TGTGCCAGCAGGGGCCTAGCTCTCGAGCAGTACTTC. It translates to CASRGLALEQYF.